This entry describes one T cell receptor beta chain. The data derive from a study of T cells expressing NK-cell markers. With the 5' RACE reads reprocessed, TCRdb shows one record per CDR3 protein and no DNA. In all, the sample yields 350,000 to 450,000 distinct CDR3 sequences. The length of the CDR3 is 11 residues. Germline V CDR1 and CDR2: SEHNR, FQNEAQ (reference sequence). The origin of this receptor is a man aged 18-69 years in good health. This chain uses TRBV7-9 with TRBJ1-2. Sequencing was done on a sample of blood T cells: a sorted CD56 or NKG2C T cell subset, CD4+ or CD8+ T cells, or bulk PBMC T cells (not recorded which). The CDR3 sequence: CASSDGNGYTF. The entire variable domain, with the rest obtained from reference TRBV7-9 and TRBJ1-2, is as follows: DTGVSQNPRHKITKRGQNVTFRCDPISEHNRLYWYRQTLGQGPEFLTYFQNEAQLEKSRLLSDRFSAERPKGSFSTLEIQRTEQGDSAMYLCASSDGNGYTFGSGTRLTVV.